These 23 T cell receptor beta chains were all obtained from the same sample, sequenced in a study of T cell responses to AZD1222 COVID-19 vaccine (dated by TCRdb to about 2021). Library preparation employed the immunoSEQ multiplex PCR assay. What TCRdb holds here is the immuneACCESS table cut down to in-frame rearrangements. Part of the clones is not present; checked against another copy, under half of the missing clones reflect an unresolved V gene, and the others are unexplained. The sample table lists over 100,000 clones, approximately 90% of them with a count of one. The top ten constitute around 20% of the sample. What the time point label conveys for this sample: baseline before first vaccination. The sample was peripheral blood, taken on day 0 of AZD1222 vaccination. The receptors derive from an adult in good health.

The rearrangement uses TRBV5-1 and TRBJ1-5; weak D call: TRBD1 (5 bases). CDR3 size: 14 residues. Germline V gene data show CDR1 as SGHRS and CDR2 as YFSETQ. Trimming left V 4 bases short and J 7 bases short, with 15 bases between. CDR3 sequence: CASSPQGSAQPQHF. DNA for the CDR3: TGCGCCAGCAGCCCCCAGGGTTCCGCCCAGCCCCAGCATTTT. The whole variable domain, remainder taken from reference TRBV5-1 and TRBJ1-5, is KAGVTQTPRYLIKTRGQQVTLSCSPISGHRSVSWYQQTPGQGLQFLFEYFSETQRNKGNFPGRFSGRQFSNSRSEMNVSTLELGDSALYLCASSPQGSAQPQHFGDGTRLSIL.

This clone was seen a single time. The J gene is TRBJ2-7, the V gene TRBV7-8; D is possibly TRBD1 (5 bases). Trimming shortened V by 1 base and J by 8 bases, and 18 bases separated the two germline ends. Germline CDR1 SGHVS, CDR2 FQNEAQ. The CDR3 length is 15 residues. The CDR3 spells CASSLVSGAAKQQYF. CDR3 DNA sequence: TGTGCCAGCAGCTTAGTGAGTGGGGCCGCAAAGCAGCAGTACTTC. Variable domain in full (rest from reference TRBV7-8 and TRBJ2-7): GAGVSQSPRYKVAKRGQDVALRCDPISGHVSLFWYQQALGQGPEFLTYFQNEAQLDKSGLPSDRFFAERPEGSVSTLKIQRTQQEDSAVYLCASSLVSGAAKQQYFGPGTRLTVT.

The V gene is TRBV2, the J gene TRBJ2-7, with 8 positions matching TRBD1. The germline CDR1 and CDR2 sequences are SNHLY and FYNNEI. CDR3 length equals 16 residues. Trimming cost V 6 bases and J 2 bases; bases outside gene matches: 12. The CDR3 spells CASRHETGGPTYEQYF. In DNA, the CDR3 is TGTGCCAGCAGGCACGAAACAGGGGGGCCTACCTACGAGCAGTACTTC.

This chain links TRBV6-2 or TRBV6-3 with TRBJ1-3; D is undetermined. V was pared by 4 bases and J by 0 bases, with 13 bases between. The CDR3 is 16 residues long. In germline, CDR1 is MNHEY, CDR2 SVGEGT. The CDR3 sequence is CASSFHDRYSGNTIYF. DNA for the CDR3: TGTGCCAGCAGTTTCCATGACCGGTACTCTGGAAACACCATATATTTT.

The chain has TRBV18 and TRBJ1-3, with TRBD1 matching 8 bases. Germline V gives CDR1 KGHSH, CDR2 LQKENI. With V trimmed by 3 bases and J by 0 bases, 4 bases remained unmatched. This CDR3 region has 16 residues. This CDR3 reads CASSPQTGVSGNTIYF. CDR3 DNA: TGTGCCAGCTCACCGCAGACAGGGGTCTCTGGAAACACCATATATTTT.

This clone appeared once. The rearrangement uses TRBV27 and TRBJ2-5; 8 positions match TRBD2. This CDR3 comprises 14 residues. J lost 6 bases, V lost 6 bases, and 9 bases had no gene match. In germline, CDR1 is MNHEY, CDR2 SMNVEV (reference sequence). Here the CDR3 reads CASRGASGQKTQYF. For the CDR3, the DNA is TGTGCCAGCAGGGGGGCTAGCGGGCAAAAGACCCAGTACTTC.

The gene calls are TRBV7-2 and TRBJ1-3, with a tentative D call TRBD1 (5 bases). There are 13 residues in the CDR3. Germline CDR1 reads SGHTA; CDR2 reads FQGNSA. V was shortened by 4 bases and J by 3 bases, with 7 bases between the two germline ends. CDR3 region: CASSSQGGNTIYF. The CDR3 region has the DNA TGTGCCAGCAGCTCCCAGGGTGGAAACACCATATATTTT.

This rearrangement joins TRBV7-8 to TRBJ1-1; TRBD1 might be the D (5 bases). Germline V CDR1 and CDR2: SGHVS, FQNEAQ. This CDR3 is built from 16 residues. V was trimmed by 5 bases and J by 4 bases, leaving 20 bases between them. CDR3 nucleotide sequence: TGTGCCAGCAGCCCTCTTAATGGGGGGGAAGGCACTGAAGCTTTCTTT. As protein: CASSPLNGGEGTEAFF.

In nucleotides, the CDR3 is TGTGCCAGCAGTTTATCGGGGCTTGAAGCTTTCTTT. It encodes CASSLSGLEAFF. This sequence joins TRBV28 and TRBJ1-1, with D possibly TRBD1 on 5 matching bases. Trimming took 1 base from V and 7 from J, leaving 7 bases between them. The germline gives CDR1 MDHEN, CDR2 SYDVKM. The CDR3 is 12 amino acids.

The CDR3, as DNA: TGTGCCACCAGTGAGGGGATGGGGGAAAAACTGTTTTTT. This encodes CATSEGMGEKLFF. The chain couples TRBV24-1 to TRBJ1-4, with no clear D. Trimming took off 4 bases at V and 8 bases at J, with 10 bases between the two ends. The CDR3 spans 13 residues. The germline V gene has CDR1 KGHDR and CDR2 SFDVKD.

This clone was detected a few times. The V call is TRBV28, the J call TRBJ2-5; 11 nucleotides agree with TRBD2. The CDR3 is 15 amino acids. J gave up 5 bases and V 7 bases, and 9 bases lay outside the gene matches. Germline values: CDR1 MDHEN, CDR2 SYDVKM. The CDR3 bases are TGTGCCAGCACTACCGTAGCGGGGGGGGCGGAGACCCAGTACTTC. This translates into CASTTVAGGAETQYF. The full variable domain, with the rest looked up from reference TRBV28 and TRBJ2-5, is DVKVTQSSRYLVKRTGEKVFLECVQDMDHENMFWYRQDPGLGLRLIYFSYDVKMKEKGDIPEGYSVSREKKERFSLILESASTNQTSMYLCASTTVAGGAETQYFGPGTRLLVL.

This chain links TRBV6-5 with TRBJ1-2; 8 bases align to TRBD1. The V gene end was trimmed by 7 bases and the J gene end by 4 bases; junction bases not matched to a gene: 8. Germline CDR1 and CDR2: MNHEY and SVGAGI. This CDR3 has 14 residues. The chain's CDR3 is CASKPGQDSYGYTF. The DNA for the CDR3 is TGTGCCAGCAAGCCGGGACAGGACAGCTATGGCTACACCTTC.

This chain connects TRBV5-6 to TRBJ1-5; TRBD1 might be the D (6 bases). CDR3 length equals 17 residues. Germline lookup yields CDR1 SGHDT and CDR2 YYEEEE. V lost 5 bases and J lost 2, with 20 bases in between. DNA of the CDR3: TGTGCCAGCAGAGACTCCAGGGGTGGGGGCGGCAATCAGCCCCAGCATTTT. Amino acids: CASRDSRGGGGNQPQHF.

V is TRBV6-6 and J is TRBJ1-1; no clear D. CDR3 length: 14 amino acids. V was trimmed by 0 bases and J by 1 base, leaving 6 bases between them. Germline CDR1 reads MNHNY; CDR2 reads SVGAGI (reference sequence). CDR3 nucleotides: TGTGCCAGCAGTTACTCGGCGGGGAACACTGAAGCTTTCTTT. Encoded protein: CASSYSAGNTEAFF.

The CDR3, as DNA: TGTGCCAGCAGCTCACCCGACAGGGACGCCGAGCAGTACTTC. It yields the protein CASSSPDRDAEQYF. The gene calls are TRBV9 and TRBJ2-7; TRBD1 agrees at 7 bases. CDR1 and CDR2 (germline): SGDLS, YYNGEE. V shed 4 bases and J 6 bases; nucleotides not matched to a gene: 10. This CDR3 has 14 amino acids.

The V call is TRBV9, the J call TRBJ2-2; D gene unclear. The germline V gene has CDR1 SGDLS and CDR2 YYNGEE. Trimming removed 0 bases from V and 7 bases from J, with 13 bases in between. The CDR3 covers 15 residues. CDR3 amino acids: CASSVEGSSYGELFF. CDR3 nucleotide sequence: TGTGCCAGCAGCGTAGAAGGCAGCTCTTACGGGGAGCTGTTTTTT. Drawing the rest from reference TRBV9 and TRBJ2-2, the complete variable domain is DSGVTQTPKHLITATGQRVTLRCSPRSGDLSVYWYQQSLDQGLQFLIQYYNGEERAKGNILERFSAQQFPDLHSELNLSSLELGDSALYFCASSVEGSSYGELFFGEGSRLTVL.

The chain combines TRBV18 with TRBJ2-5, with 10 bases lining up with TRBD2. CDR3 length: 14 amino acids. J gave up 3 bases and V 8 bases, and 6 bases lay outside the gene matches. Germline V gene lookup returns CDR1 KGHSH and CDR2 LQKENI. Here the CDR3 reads CASTLSGGEETQYF. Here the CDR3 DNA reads TGTGCCAGCACGCTAAGCGGGGGGGAAGAGACCCAGTACTTC.

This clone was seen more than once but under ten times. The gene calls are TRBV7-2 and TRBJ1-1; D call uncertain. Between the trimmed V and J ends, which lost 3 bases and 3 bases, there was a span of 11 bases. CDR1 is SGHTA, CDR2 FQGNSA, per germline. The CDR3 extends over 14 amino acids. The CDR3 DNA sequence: TGTGCCAGCAGCTTCGTGGGTTCGGACACTGAAGCTTTCTTT. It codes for CASSFVGSDTEAFF.

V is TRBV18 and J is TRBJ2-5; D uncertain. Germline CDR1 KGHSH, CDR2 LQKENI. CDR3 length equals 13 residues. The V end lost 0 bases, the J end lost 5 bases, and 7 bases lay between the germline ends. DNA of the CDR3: TGTGCCAGCTCACCACCGAGGATGGAGACCCAGTACTTC. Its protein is CASSPPRMETQYF. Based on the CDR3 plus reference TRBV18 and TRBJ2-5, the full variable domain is NAGVMQNPRHLVRRRGQEARLRCSPMKGHSHVYWYRQLPEEGLKFMVYLQKENIIDESGMPKERFSAEFPKEGPSILRIQQVVRGDSAAYFCASSPPRMETQYFGPGTRLLVL.

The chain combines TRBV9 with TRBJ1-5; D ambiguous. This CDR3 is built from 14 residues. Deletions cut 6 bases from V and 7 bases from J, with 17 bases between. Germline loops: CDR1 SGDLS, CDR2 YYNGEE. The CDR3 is CASTVANPKQPQHF. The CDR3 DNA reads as TGTGCCAGCACTGTCGCGAACCCAAAGCAGCCCCAGCATTTT. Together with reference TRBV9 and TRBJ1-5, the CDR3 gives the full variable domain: DSGVTQTPKHLITATGQRVTLRCSPRSGDLSVYWYQQSLDQGLQFLIQYYNGEERAKGNILERFSAQQFPDLHSELNLSSLELGDSALYFCASTVANPKQPQHFGDGTRLSIL.

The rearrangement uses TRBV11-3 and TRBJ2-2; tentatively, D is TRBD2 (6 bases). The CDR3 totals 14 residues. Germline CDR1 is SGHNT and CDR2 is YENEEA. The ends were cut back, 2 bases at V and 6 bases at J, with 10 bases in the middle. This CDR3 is CASSLWGESGELFF. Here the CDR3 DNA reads TGTGCCAGCAGCTTATGGGGGGAGTCCGGGGAGCTGTTTTTT.

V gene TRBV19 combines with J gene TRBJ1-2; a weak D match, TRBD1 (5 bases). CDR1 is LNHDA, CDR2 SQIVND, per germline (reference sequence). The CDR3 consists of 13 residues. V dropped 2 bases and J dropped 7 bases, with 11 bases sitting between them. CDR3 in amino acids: CASSILQGSGYTF. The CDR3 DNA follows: TGTGCCAGTAGTATATTGCAGGGTAGTGGCTACACCTTC.

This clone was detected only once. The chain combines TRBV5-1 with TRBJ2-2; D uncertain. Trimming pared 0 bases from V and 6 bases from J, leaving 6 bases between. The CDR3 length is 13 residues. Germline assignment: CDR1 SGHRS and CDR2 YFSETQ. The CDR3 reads CASSLVGSGELFF. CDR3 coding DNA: TGCGCCAGCAGCTTGGTGGGATCCGGGGAGCTGTTTTTT.